These T cell receptor beta chains were read from a single sample in a study of blood T cell repertoires in COVID-19. The assay was immunoSEQ multiplex PCR, and TCRdb's table has in-frame clones only and misses some. The repertoire holds under 200,000 clones, roughly 80% seen once, with roughly a tenth in the top ten. Specimen: peripheral blood. These receptors were collected from a man aged 65 to 79 with active or convalescent COVID-19. CDR3s include the opening cysteine and the closing phenylalanine or tryptophan. A D gene is named only where the DNA matches it firmly. The size of a clone is reported for some rows only, either as once, few or many, or as a class for expanded clones.

>TRBV9|TRBD1|TRBJ1-6|NA
TGTGCCAGCAGCGGACAGGGGGATAATTCACCCCTCCACTTT
CASSGQGDNSPLHF
>TRBV5-1|NA|TRBJ2-5|NA
TGCGCCAGCAGCTTCACAGGGAAGGGAGGGGAGACCCAGTACTTC
CASSFTGKGGETQYF
>TRBV6-5|TRBD1|TRBJ2-7|once
TGTGCCAGCAGTTACTTCGCCGGACAGGTCTACGAGCAGTACTTC
CASSYFAGQVYEQYF
>TRBV18|NA|TRBJ1-1|NA
TGTGCCAGCTCACCGGAGATTGGGGGGATGAACACTGAAGCTTTCTTT
CASSPEIGGMNTEAFF
>TRBV7-8|TRBD1|TRBJ2-7|NA
TGTGCCAGCAGATTAGTAGTCGGCAGGGGGTTCGGCGAGCAGTACTTC
CASRLVVGRGFGEQYF
>TRBV11-2|NA|TRBJ1-4|NA
TGTGCCAGCAAGACGGCAGGGGCTAATGAAAAACTGTTTTTT
CASKTAGANEKLFF
>TRBV7-8|TRBD2|TRBJ2-7|NA
TGTGCCAGCAGCTTAGATCCCGGGACTAGCGGGGTTAGCTCCTACGAGCAGTACTTC
CASSLDPGTSGVSSYEQYF
>TRBV4-3|TRBD1|TRBJ1-2|NA
TGCGCCAGCAGCCCGGGACAGGGATTTTCCTATGGCTACACCTTC
CASSPGQGFSYGYTF
>TRBV9|NA|TRBJ1-5|NA
TGTGCCAGCAGCGTGACAGCGTATAGCAATCAGCCCCAGCATTTT
CASSVTAYSNQPQHF
>TRBV5-1|NA|TRBJ2-7|NA
TGCGCCAGCAGCTTGGTGGCAGGGTCGGACTACGAGCAGTACTTC
CASSLVAGSDYEQYF
>TRBV6-1|TRBD1|TRBJ2-3|NA
TGTGCCAGCAGTGATTGGACAGGGAGCACAGATACGCAGTATTTT
CASSDWTGSTDTQYF
>TRBV9|NA|TRBJ1-6|NA
TGTGCCAGCAGCGCTGGACAAATTTCACCCCTCCACTTT
CASSAGQISPLHF
>TRBV9|TRBD1|TRBJ2-3|NA
TGTGCCAGCAGCGTAGCTCCGGCAGGGGGCGGCACAGATACGCAGTATTTT
CASSVAPAGGGTDTQYF
>TRBV5-1|TRBD2|TRBJ2-1|NA
TGCGCCAGCAGCTTGGTAGCTAGCGGTACCTACAATGAGCAGTTCTTC
CASSLVASGTYNEQFF
>TRBV7-9|NA|TRBJ1-2|NA
TGTGCCAGCAGCTTAGGAGGGATTGGCAACTATGGCTACACCTTC
CASSLGGIGNYGYTF
>TRBV10-2|NA|TRBJ1-2|NA
TGCGCCATTCACAGGGATGGTGGCTACACCTTC
CAIHRDGGYTF
>TRBV28|TRBD1|TRBJ2-2|NA
TGTGCCAGCAGTCGGACAGGGGGAAAGTCCGGGGAGCTGTTTTTT
CASSRTGGKSGELFF
>TRBV4-3|TRBD1|TRBJ1-2|few
TGCGCCAGCAGCCCTAACTGGGACAGCTATGGCTACACCTTC
CASSPNWDSYGYTF
>TRBV6-6|NA|TRBJ2-7|few
TGTGCCAGCAGCGAAATTGGCGGGGCTCACGAGCAGTACTTC
CASSEIGGAHEQYF
>TRBV9|TRBD1|TRBJ1-1|NA
TGTGCCAGCAGCGTCTCGACAGGGCGGAACACTGAAGCTTTCTTT
CASSVSTGRNTEAFF
>TRBV5-1|TRBD1|TRBJ1-2|few
TGCGCCAGCAGCTGGACTTCAATCGACAGGGATCACTATGGCTACACCTTC
CASSWTSIDRDHYGYTF
>TRBV28|TRBD1|TRBJ2-7|NA
TGTGCCAGCAGTCCTACCGGGACAGGGGGCTACGAGCAGTACTTC
CASSPTGTGGYEQYF
>TRBV7-9|TRBD2|TRBJ2-1|NA
TGTGCCTGGACTAGCGCTTCCTACAATGAGCAGTTCTTC
CAWTSASYNEQFF
>TRBV12-3/TRBV12-4|NA|TRBJ2-7|NA
TGTGCCAGCAGTCAGGACAGCTACGAGCAGTACTTC
CASSQDSYEQYF
>TRBV2|NA|TRBJ1-5|NA
TGTGCCAGCGATGCAGGAGGTCAGCCCCAGCATTTT
CASDAGGQPQHF
>TRBV27|NA|TRBJ1-1|once
TGTGCCAGCAGCTATATCGGGACAAACACTGAAGCTTTCTTT
CASSYIGTNTEAFF
>TRBV7-2|TRBD2|TRBJ2-1|NA
TGTGCCAGCAGCTTAGTGAAGCGGGGGGCGGGGAATGAGCAGTTCTTC
CASSLVKRGAGNEQFF
>TRBV10-3|NA|TRBJ1-5|NA
TGTGCCATCAGTGACCAGGGCTGGAATCAGCCCCAGCATTTT
CAISDQGWNQPQHF
>TRBV9|NA|TRBJ2-5|NA
TGTGCCAGCAGCGTAGGGCTCCTGTACCAAGAGACCCAGTACTTC
CASSVGLLYQETQYF
>TRBV5-1|NA|TRBJ1-1|NA
TGCGCCAGCAGCTCCTCGGGGGTCGACACTGAAGCTTTCTTT
CASSSSGVDTEAFF
>TRBV2|TRBD1|TRBJ2-5|few
TGTGCCAGCAGTTCCCCCCGACAGGGCGGCTCTAAGACCCAGTACTTC
CASSSPRQGGSKTQYF
>TRBV4-2|NA|TRBJ1-5|NA
TGTGCCAGCAGCCAAGATGGGGGGGGGACTCGGGCCCAGCATTTT
CASSQDGGGTRAQHF
>TRBV7-2|NA|TRBJ1-4|NA
TGTGCCAGCAGCCGAGGACAGCGCGAAAAACTGTTTTTT
CASSRGQREKLFF
>TRBV19|NA|TRBJ1-5|NA
TGTGCCAGTAGCACCTCCAACCAGAGCAATCAGCCCCAGCATTTT
CASSTSNQSNQPQHF
>TRBV11-3|NA|TRBJ1-1|NA
TGTGCCAGCAGCTTAGATTCGGGGAAGGGTGAAGCTTTCTTT
CASSLDSGKGEAFF
>TRBV9|TRBD2|TRBJ2-3|NA
TGTGCCAGCAGCGCTGGACTAGCGGGAGGGAGCACAGATACGCAGTATTTT
CASSAGLAGGSTDTQYF
>TRBV7-2|NA|TRBJ2-7|NA
TGTGCCAGCAGCCCCTCTCGTAACGAGCAGTACTTC
CASSPSRNEQYF
>TRBV19|TRBD1|TRBJ1-1|NA
TGTGCCAGTAGTAGCCGGGGACAGGGGAACACTGAAGCTTTCTTT
CASSSRGQGNTEAFF
>TRBV5-1|NA|TRBJ2-5|NA
TGCGCCAGCAGCTTACGGACAGAAGAGACCCAGTACTTC
CASSLRTEETQYF
>TRBV19|NA|TRBJ2-1|NA
TGTGCCAGTAGTATAGCAGGGCACGATGAGCAGTTCTTC
CASSIAGHDEQFF
>TRBV5-4|NA|TRBJ2-2|NA
TGTGCCAGCAGGGCCGGTGGTAGCGGATCGGTGACCGGGGAGCTGTTTTTT
CASRAGGSGSVTGELFF
>TRBV11-2|NA|TRBJ1-4|NA
TGTGCCAGCTGCGTGTCGGGGGGACCGTTGGAAAAACTGTTTTTT
CASCVSGGPLEKLFF
>TRBV6-6|TRBD1|TRBJ1-5|NA
TGTGCCAGCACCAACCCGGGGACAGGGGTCAAGCCCCAGCATTTT
CASTNPGTGVKPQHF
>TRBV4-3|TRBD1|TRBJ1-1|NA
TGCGCCAGCAGCCAAGCCCTCGACAGGGGCAACACTGAAGCTTTCTTT
CASSQALDRGNTEAFF
>TRBV9|NA|TRBJ2-3|NA
TGTGCCAGCAGCCCCAAGGCCGGGTTGGGCACAGATACGCAGTATTTT
CASSPKAGLGTDTQYF
>TRBV12-5|NA|TRBJ1-5|NA
TGTGCTAGTGGGCCCGGGGGGCTTGGACAGCCCCAGCATTTT
CASGPGGLGQPQHF
>TRBV27|TRBD1|TRBJ1-5|NA
TGTGCCAGCAGTTGGGGGACAGGTAATCAGCCCCAGCATTTT
CASSWGTGNQPQHF
>TRBV24-1|NA|TRBJ2-2|NA
TGTGCCACCAGTGATTGGACGTTTAGCGGGAACACCGGGGAGCTGTTTTTT
CATSDWTFSGNTGELFF
>TRBV6-6|TRBD1|TRBJ1-5|once
TGTGCCAGCAGTCGACAGGGAGGGAATCAGCCCCAGCATTTT
CASSRQGGNQPQHF